Reported below is one TCR beta chain. As yet, its antigen is unknown. These data come from a study of T cells in Graves' hyperthyroidism and ophthalmopathy. Across the study: Peripheral blood was collected at initial diagnosis, before any treatment. Study outcomes and limitations: Ophthalmopathy stood apart from stable hyperthyroidism in a 13 V-J model. Most clonotypes expanded in thyroid above 0.001 were likewise present in blood.

The CDR3 has 16 residues. The germline V gene has CDR1 MNHEY and CDR2 SVGAGI. V lost 0 bases, J lost 7 bases, and 10 bases stayed unmatched. Regions amplified from RNA transcripts were the TCR beta CDR3 regions. The study used the HTBI primer set for a first-round RT-PCR of the TCR CDR3. TCRdb reprocessed the multiplex PCR reads via MiXCR and lists one record per CDR3 protein. This sample has roughly 520,000 distinct CDR3 sequences; 24% occur once, and the top ten carry about 11%. Clinical symptoms, serum thyroxine and TRAb, thyroid ultrasound and orbital computed tomography were used for the diagnoses.

This clonotype was obtained from a woman under 40 with Graves' ophthalmopathy. What was sequenced was blood. This chain joins TRBV6-5 and TRBJ1-2; 8 bases agree with TRBD1. The CDR3 DNA sequence: TGTGCCAGCAGTTACTCGTGGACAGGGAATTCCGGTGGCTACACCTTC. Translating it yields CASSYSWTGNSGGYTF.